This TCR beta chain derives from a study of blood T cell repertoires in COVID-19. The CDR3 is 14 amino acids. V lost 1 base and J lost 3, with 9 bases in between. Germline V gene sequence: CDR1 LNHDA, CDR2 SQIVND (reference sequence). Only in-frame clones appear in the TCRdb table, and some are missing; sequencing was by immunoSEQ multiplex PCR. The data contain about 260,000 clones, around nine tenths of them singletons. The chain employs TRBV19 and TRBJ1-1; TRBD1 might be the D (5 bases). The sequencing sample was made of peripheral blood. This receptor was obtained from a man aged 35 to 55 who had recovered from COVID-19. The CDR3 DNA reads as TGTGCCAGTAGTATAGTGGGGCAGGACACTGAAGCTTTCTTT. This gives the protein CASSIVGQDTEAFF. The whole variable domain, filled in from reference TRBV19 and TRBJ1-1, reads DGGITQSPKYLFRKEGQNVTLSCEQNLNHDAMYWYRQDPGQGLRLIYYSQIVNDFQKGDIAEGYSVSREKKESFPLTVTSAQKNPTAFYLCASSIVGQDTEAFFGQGTRLTVV.